Given below is one TCR beta chain in context. Its antigen remains unidentified. Treatment: 15 to 20 received Ad26.COV2.S at low or high dose, single or two shots; about 5 received placebo; per-sample allocation not given. Collection of the samples took place on day 63 after the first injection of vaccine or placebo. In Boston, an adult donor aged 18-55 years took part. Produced via immunoSEQ multiplex PCR; TCRdb's table is partial and in-frame only. This table holds roughly 700,000 clones, about 90% found once. This record comes from a study of Ad26.COV2.S vaccination and SARS-CoV-2 variants. Study as a whole: Trial arm assignment for the donor was COV1001 Ad26.COV2.S. Study conclusions and caveats: Substantial post-vaccination breadth of spike-specific CD8+ and CD4+ T cell responses was reported. Researchers cautioned that TCR breadth and depth analyses may have underestimated total T cell responses.

Germline CDR1 reads SGHTA; CDR2 reads FQGNSA. V shed 4 bases, J shed 5 bases, and the junction held 5 bases outside the gene matches. This CDR3 has 14 residues. Sequenced here: peripheral blood, sampled in a trial of Ad26.COV2.S vaccine versus placebo. The V gene is TRBV7-2, the J gene TRBJ2-1, with TRBD2 identical over 7 bases. This TCR was recovered from a person between 18 and 59 years old who received the Ad26.COV2.S COVID-19 vaccine or a placebo. CDR3 bases: TGTGCCAGCAGCTACCCTAGCGGCGACAATGAGCAGTTCTTC. It codes for CASSYPSGDNEQFF.